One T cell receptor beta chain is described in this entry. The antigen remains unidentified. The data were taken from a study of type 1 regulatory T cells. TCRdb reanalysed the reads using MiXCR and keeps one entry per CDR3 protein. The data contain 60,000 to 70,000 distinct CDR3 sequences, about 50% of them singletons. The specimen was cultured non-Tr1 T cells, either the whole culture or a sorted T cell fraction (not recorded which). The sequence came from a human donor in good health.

CDR3 bases: TGTGCCAGCAGTTTAGGGCCGGGACAGGGGTATTTAGCTTTCTTT. Its protein is CASSLGPGQGYLAFF. The chain couples TRBV28 to TRBJ1-1; TRBD1 matches at 10 bases. The CDR3 extends over 15 amino acids. V lost 2 bases and J lost 10; bases outside the gene matches: 10. The germline V gene has CDR1 MDHEN and CDR2 SYDVKM.